The 20 T cell receptor beta chains below were found in one sample sequenced in a study of response to subunit inactivated influenza vaccine. One entry per CDR3 protein, called by TCRdb with MiXCR from the RT-PCR reads. The sample has around 190,000 distinct CDR3 sequences, approximately 15% seen once. Sequencing was performed on CD8+ T cells sorted from PBMCs, taken 5 to 6 days after vaccination. The receptor set was obtained from a middle-aged man who received an inactivated influenza vaccine.

This clonotype was detected many times. V usage is TRBV2 and J usage is TRBJ1-1; unclear D gene. V was cut by 1 base and J by 0 bases, with 0 bases left in between. Germline-derived CDR1 and CDR2 are SNHLY and FYNNEI. The CDR3 has 12 residues. The CDR3 bases are TGTGCCAGCAGTGAAGTGAACACTGAAGCTTTCTTT. This encodes CASSEVNTEAFF.

This clonotype showed up just a few times. The chain uses TRBV20-1 and TRBJ2-4; no reliable D call. Germline V gene sequence: CDR1 DFQATT, CDR2 SNEGSKA (reference sequence). V was shortened by 5 bases and J by 0 bases, with 14 bases between the two germline ends. The CDR3 is made up of 15 amino acids. CDR3 nucleotides: TGCAGTGCTGAGGAAGGGTGGCTAGCCAAAAACATTCAGTACTTC. The encoded protein is CSAEEGWLAKNIQYF.

This clonotype has ten or more counts. The CDR3 DNA reads TGCAGCGCCGGGGGCGGGACAGGGGTCATTAACTATGGCTACACCTTC. Amino acids: CSAGGGTGVINYGYTF. V usage is TRBV29-1 and J usage is TRBJ1-2; TRBD1 agrees at 10 bases. The germline CDR1 and CDR2 sequences are SQVTM and ANQGSEA. This CDR3 comprises 16 residues. V dropped 7 bases and J dropped 1; count of bases not matched to a gene: 12.

Ten or more counts support this clonotype. This chain links TRBV6-2 or TRBV6-3 with TRBJ2-2; D call uncertain. Trimming pared 2 bases from V and 5 bases from J, leaving 6 bases between. CDR3 length equals 13 residues. Germline V gene lookup returns CDR1 MNHEY and CDR2 SVGEGT. The CDR3 protein is CASSYLWTGELFF. CDR3 nucleotide sequence: TGTGCCAGCAGTTACCTTTGGACCGGGGAGCTGTTTTTT.

This clonotype was seen a handful of times. The rearrangement uses TRBV5-1 and TRBJ1-1, with D hard to call. This CDR3 has 11 amino acids. V was cut by 1 base and J by 11 bases, with 9 bases left in between. CDR1 is SGHRS and CDR2 is YFSETQ in the germline V gene. The chain's CDR3 is CASSLSGRAFF. CDR3 coding DNA: TGCGCCAGCAGCTTGTCCGGGAGGGCTTTCTTT.

CDR3 in DNA: TGTGCCAGCAGCCCCGCGGGGACCGAGCAGTACTTC. Translating it yields CASSPAGTEQYF. This chain joins TRBV12-3 or TRBV12-4 and TRBJ2-7; TRBD2 is a possible D gene (6 bases). This CDR3 is built from 12 residues. V was cut by 6 bases and J by 6 bases, with 12 bases left in between.

A few counts support this clonotype. The chain employs TRBV9 and TRBJ2-1, with a weak D call TRBD1 (6 bases). The CDR3 length is 15 residues. V was trimmed by 0 bases and J by 6 bases, leaving 13 bases between them. Germline CDR1 reads SGDLS; CDR2 reads YYNGEE. The CDR3 is CASSVGRDNANEQFF. The CDR3 bases are TGTGCCAGCAGCGTAGGCCGGGACAATGCCAATGAGCAGTTCTTC.

The rearrangement uses TRBV15 and TRBJ2-1; 11 bases align to TRBD2. Looked up from germline, CDR1 is LNHNV and CDR2 is YYDKDF (reference sequence). With 4 bases clipped from V and 6 bases from J, the junction kept 17 bases outside the gene matches. The CDR3 spans 19 residues. CDR3 sequence (DNA): TGTGCCACCAGCACCCACTGGGGGACTAGCGGATACGGGGGCAATGAGCAGTTCTTC. Translating gives CATSTHWGTSGYGGNEQFF.

CDR3 sequence (DNA): TGTGCCAGCAGTTATCGGACACCTATGAACACTGAAGCTTTCTTT. Translated: CASSYRTPMNTEAFF. The J gene is TRBJ1-1, the V gene TRBV6-2 or TRBV6-3; D may be TRBD1 (5 bases). The V and J ends lost 3 bases and 0 bases respectively, with 11 bases between them. The CDR3 has 15 amino acids. The germline gives CDR1 MNHEY, CDR2 SVGEGT.

The genes are TRBV27 and TRBJ2-1, with D hard to call. V shed 6 bases and J shed 4 bases, with 10 bases lying between them. Germline loops: CDR1 MNHEY, CDR2 SMNVEV (reference sequence). The CDR3 spans 13 residues. The CDR3 DNA follows: TGTGCCAGCAGCCTAGACTGGTACAATGAGCAGTTCTTC. Its translation: CASSLDWYNEQFF.

A few counts support this clonotype. This chain uses TRBV15 with TRBJ2-2, with 8 positions matching TRBD1. Germline trimming cut 2 bases from V and 5 bases from J; bases unmatched to any gene: 7. Germline assignment: CDR1 LNHNV and CDR2 YYDKDF (reference sequence). The CDR3 has 16 amino acids. The CDR3 DNA sequence: TGTGCCACCAGCAGAATTGGGACAGGAGGAACCGGGGAGCTGTTTTTT. It yields the protein CATSRIGTGGTGELFF.

The J gene is TRBJ2-7, the V gene TRBV5-1; the match to TRBD1 covers 9 bases. Germline lookup yields CDR1 SGHRS and CDR2 YFSETQ. This CDR3 comprises 15 residues. The ends lost 2 bases at V and 3 bases at J; junction bases unmatched: 6. The CDR3 loop reads CASSLPGQGLYEQYF. DNA of the CDR3: TGCGCCAGCAGCTTACCGGGACAGGGCCTCTACGAGCAGTACTTC. Combining the CDR3 with reference TRBV5-1 and TRBJ2-7 gives the whole variable domain KAGVTQTPRYLIKTRGQQVTLSCSPISGHRSVSWYQQTPGQGLQFLFEYFSETQRNKGNFPGRFSGRQFSNSRSEMNVSTLELGDSALYLCASSLPGQGLYEQYFGPGTRLTVT.

The gene calls are TRBV4-3 and TRBJ2-1, with unresolved D. This CDR3 contains 17 residues. Trimming removed 6 bases at V and 4 bases at J, with 22 bases between. Germline CDR1 reads LGHNA; CDR2 reads YSLEER. This CDR3 is CASSFLSRRDSYNEQFF. The CDR3 DNA is TGCGCCAGCAGTTTCCTCTCCCGAAGGGATTCGTACAATGAGCAGTTCTTC.

This chain connects TRBV12-3 or TRBV12-4 to TRBJ2-5; TRBD1 is a possible D gene (5 bases). The CDR3 sequence is 14 residues long. V lost 1 base to trimming and J lost 5 bases, with 11 bases between them. The CDR3 region has the DNA TGTGCCAGCAGTTTAGTTGCAGGGCCGGAGACCCAGTACTTC. This sequence encodes CASSLVAGPETQYF.

The genes are TRBV7-8 and TRBJ2-7; 9 nucleotides match TRBD2. This CDR3 has 14 residues. From germline, CDR1 is SGHVS and CDR2 FQNEAQ. J was trimmed by 3 bases and V by 7 bases; bases with no gene match: 7. The CDR3 DNA follows: TGTGCCAGCAAATCAGCGGGGGGCGGCTACGAGCAGTACTTC. As protein: CASKSAGGGYEQYF.

The chain carries TRBV3-1 and TRBJ2-5; no firm D call. Germline CDR1 reads LGHDT; CDR2 reads YNNKEL (reference sequence). With 1 base removed from V and 4 bases from J, the gap between germline ends came to 10 bases. This CDR3 is built from 14 residues. CDR3 sequence reads: CASSQGNLGETQYF. Here the CDR3 DNA reads TGTGCCAGCAGCCAAGGGAATTTAGGAGAGACCCAGTACTTC.

V usage is TRBV12-3 or TRBV12-4 and J usage is TRBJ2-5; possible D gene TRBD2, 5 bases. The V gene lost 5 bases and the J gene lost 0 bases, with 10 bases spanning the gap. CDR3 length equals 14 residues. The DNA of the CDR3 is TGTGCCAGCAGTCCCGGGGAATACCAAGAGACCCAGTACTTC. This sequence encodes CASSPGEYQETQYF.

The chain recombines TRBV6-2 or TRBV6-3 with TRBJ2-1; TRBD2 matches 7 bases. In germline, CDR1 is MNHEY, CDR2 SVGEGT. J lost 4 bases, V lost 9 bases, and 12 bases had no gene match. The CDR3 length is 15 residues. CDR3 nucleotide sequence: TGTGCCAGGAACCGGGACCCCGGGAGGTACAATGAGCAGTTCTTC. Its translation is CARNRDPGRYNEQFF.

This clonotype was found a few times. The chain carries TRBV12-3 or TRBV12-4 and TRBJ2-1; possible D gene TRBD2, 5 bases. The V end was cut by 1 base, the J end by 7 bases, with 17 bases between. CDR3 size: 16 residues. As DNA, the CDR3 is TGTGCCAGCAGTTTAGGGCTGGGTTCCCCGGGGAATGAGCAGTTCTTC. Amino acids: CASSLGLGSPGNEQFF.

The J gene is TRBJ2-1, the V gene TRBV5-6; no definite D call. V shed 5 bases and J shed 7 bases, with 10 bases lying between them. The CDR3 totals 12 residues. Germline loops: CDR1 SGHDT, CDR2 YYEEEE. CDR3 region: CASRELSNEQFF. The CDR3 DNA follows: TGTGCCAGCAGGGAGCTATCAAATGAGCAGTTCTTC.